This T cell receptor beta chain was identified during a study of cytomegalovirus exposure and HLA in healthy donors. Study-wide results and limits: The authors enumerated roughly 160 TCR beta chains as linked to cytomegalovirus. The classifier, whose performance was assessed in both the original and validation cohorts, reportedly diagnosed cytomegalovirus status with high specificity and sensitivity.

Here immunoSEQ multiplex PCR was the method, and the copy in TCRdb shows in-frame clones only, minus some. The profile shows approximately 160,000 clones, around nine tenths of them singletons. About this clone itself: What it recognizes is unknown.

The sequencing input was PBMCs. This sequence originates from a woman between 18 and 30 years old in good health and CMV-seropositive.

The CDR3 nucleotides are TGTGCCAGTAGTATGGGGGGACTAGCGGGAGATACGAAGACCCAGTACTTC. Protein: CASSMGGLAGDTKTQYF. The chain couples TRBV19 to TRBJ2-5; 14 positions agree with TRBD2. Per the germline V gene, CDR1 is LNHDA and CDR2 is SQIVND (reference sequence). The CDR3 length is 17 residues. The trim removed 3 bases at V and 6 bases at J, leaving 9 bases unmatched.